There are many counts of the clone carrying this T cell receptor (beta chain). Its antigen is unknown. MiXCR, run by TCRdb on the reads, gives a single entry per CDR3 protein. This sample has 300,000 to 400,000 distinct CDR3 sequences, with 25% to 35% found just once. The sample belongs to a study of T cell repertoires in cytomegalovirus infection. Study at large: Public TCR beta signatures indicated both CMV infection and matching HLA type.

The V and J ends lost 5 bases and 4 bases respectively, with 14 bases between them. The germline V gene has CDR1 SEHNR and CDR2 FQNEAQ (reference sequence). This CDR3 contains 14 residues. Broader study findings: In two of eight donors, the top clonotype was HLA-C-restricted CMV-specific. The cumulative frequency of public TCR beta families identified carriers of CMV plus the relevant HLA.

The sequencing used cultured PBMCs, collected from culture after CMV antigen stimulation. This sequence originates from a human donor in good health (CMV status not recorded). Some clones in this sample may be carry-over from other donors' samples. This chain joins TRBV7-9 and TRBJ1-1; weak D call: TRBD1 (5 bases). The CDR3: CASSNPGGSTEAFF. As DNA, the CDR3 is TGTGCCAGCAGCAACCCCGGGGGGAGCACTGAAGCTTTCTTT.